The 31 T cell receptor beta chains in this list originate from one sample, sequenced in a study of PD-1 blockade in classical Hodgkin lymphoma. This table comes from immunoSEQ multiplex PCR, and its TCRdb copy is limited to in-frame clones, with some not included. The table lists roughly 96,000 clones, about 93% of them singletons. Sample time point: cycle 4 day 1 (C4D1), after about 6 weeks of nivolumab. Relapse was seen in all patients after autologous stem cell transplantation, and brentuximab vedotin exposure was variable. The sequencing here drew on peripheral blood mononuclear cells (PBMCs), taken before the fourth cycle of nivolumab. These TCRs come from a human donor with classical Hodgkin lymphoma.

This chain joins TRBV7-9 and TRBJ2-2; 7 positions match TRBD1. Germline V CDR1 and CDR2: SEHNR, FQNEAQ (reference sequence). The CDR3 length is 16 residues. Trimming took 4 bases from V and 4 from J; bases not matched to a gene: 9. The CDR3 spells CASSSERQGSTGELFF. The CDR3 nucleotides read TGTGCCAGCAGCTCCGAGAGACAGGGCTCCACCGGGGAGCTGTTTTTT.

The chain has TRBV19 and TRBJ2-3; no definite D call. CDR1 LNHDA and CDR2 SQIVND come from the germline V gene (reference sequence). The CDR3 is 15 residues long. Trimming removed 5 bases from V and 0 bases from J, with 12 bases in between. The CDR3 reads CASSGIGFSTDTQYF. The CDR3 DNA sequence: TGTGCCAGTAGTGGTATCGGGTTTAGCACAGATACGCAGTATTTT.

The chain recombines TRBV5-1 with TRBJ2-7; D unclear. V lost 1 base and J lost 3, with 8 bases in between. Germline V gene sequence: CDR1 SGHRS, CDR2 YFSETQ. This CDR3 has 13 residues. The CDR3 protein is CASSLPSHYEQYF. In DNA, the CDR3 is TGCGCCAGCAGCTTGCCTTCCCACTACGAGCAGTACTTC.

The chain is built from TRBV28 and TRBJ1-1; 9 positions agree with TRBD1. V trimming: 1 base; J trimming: 6 bases; junction bases outside the gene matches: 6. CDR3 length: 15 amino acids. Germline V gives CDR1 MDHEN, CDR2 SYDVKM. The CDR3 sequence: CASSLLQGAAAEAFF. The CDR3 DNA is TGTGCCAGCAGTTTATTACAGGGGGCTGCGGCTGAAGCTTTCTTT.

This clone was counted at least ten times. Sequence at one end of the junction differs from germline and may be a read error. The J gene is TRBJ2-7, the V gene TRBV5-4; TRBD2 might be the D (5 bases). Germline V gene lookup returns CDR1 SGHNT and CDR2 YYREEE (reference sequence). The CDR3 is 14 residues long. The CDR3 region has the DNA TGTGCCAGCCGACGCTGGGGAGAACGCTACCAGCAGTACTTC. It codes for CASRRWGERYQQYF. Drawing the rest from reference TRBV5-4 and TRBJ2-7, the complete variable domain is ETGVTQSPTHLIKTRGQQVTLRCSSQSGHNTVSWYQQALGQGPQFIFQYYREEENGRGNFPPRFSGLQFPNYSSELNVNALELDDSALYLCASRRWGERYQQYFGPGTRLTVT.

The count of this clone is one. The chain couples TRBV19 to TRBJ2-7; perhaps TRBD1 as D (6 bases). This CDR3 contains 13 residues. Trimming removed 5 bases at V and 3 bases at J, with 11 bases between. Germline CDR1 LNHDA, CDR2 SQIVND (reference sequence). DNA of the CDR3: TGTGCCAGTAGTGCAGAGGGGGTCTACGAGCAGTACTTC. Encoded protein: CASSAEGVYEQYF.

This clone was counted once. The chain employs TRBV6-5 and TRBJ2-3; D uncertain. This CDR3 is 13 amino acids long. In germline, CDR1 is MNHEY, CDR2 SVGAGI. Trimming left V 2 bases short and J 4 bases short, with 7 bases between. The CDR3 DNA reads TGTGCCAGCAGTTACGGGGTACCAGATACGCAGTATTTT. This sequence encodes CASSYGVPDTQYF.

The V gene is TRBV28, the J gene TRBJ2-7, with 11 bases matching TRBD2. V dropped 3 bases and J dropped 1; count of bases not matched to a gene: 8. Germline V gene lookup returns CDR1 MDHEN and CDR2 SYDVKM. This CDR3 contains 17 residues. CDR3 residues: CASSFDRLAGRSYEQYF. The CDR3 bases are TGTGCCAGCAGTTTTGACAGACTAGCGGGACGGTCCTACGAGCAGTACTTC.

This rearrangement joins TRBV6-6 to TRBJ2-1; 8 bases map to TRBD1. This CDR3 has 15 residues. J lost 5 bases, V lost 0 bases, and 3 bases had no gene match. The germline V gene has CDR1 MNHNY and CDR2 SVGAGI (reference sequence). This chain's CDR3 is CASSYSMTGDNEQFF. In DNA form, the CDR3 reads TGTGCCAGCAGTTACTCGATGACAGGGGACAATGAGCAGTTCTTC.

V gene TRBV6-1 combines with J gene TRBJ1-4; D is undetermined. The CDR3 contains 14 residues. The V gene's germline CDR1 is MNHNS and CDR2 SASEGT. Trimming stripped 5 bases from V and 0 bases from J, with 7 bases between. The CDR3 loop reads CASSLETTNEKLFF. The DNA for the CDR3 is TGTGCCAGCAGTCTGGAAACAACTAATGAAAAACTGTTTTTT.

V is TRBV19 and J is TRBJ2-3; tentative D call: TRBD1 (6 bases). Trimming took off 4 bases at V and 1 base at J, with 9 bases between the two ends. The CDR3 totals 14 residues. Germline values: CDR1 LNHDA, CDR2 SQIVND (reference sequence). CDR3 sequence (DNA): TGTGCCAGTAGTACCCGACAGGGCACAGATACGCAGTATTTT. Encoded protein: CASSTRQGTDTQYF.

The V and J genes are TRBV6-1 and TRBJ2-7, with D possibly called TRBD1 or TRBD2 (6 bases each). The CDR3 length is 16 residues. V lost 2 bases, J lost 0 bases, and 14 bases lay in between. Germline assignment: CDR1 MNHNS and CDR2 SASEGT. For the CDR3, the DNA is TGTGCCAGCAGTGAAATTGGATGGGGGGCCTCCTACGAGCAGTACTTC. It specifies CASSEIGWGASYEQYF.

The chain recombines TRBV5-4 with TRBJ2-7; tentatively, D is TRBD1 or TRBD2 (5 bases each). CDR1 is SGHNT and CDR2 is YYREEE in the germline V gene (reference sequence). The CDR3 consists of 12 residues. With 3 bases removed from V and 6 bases from J, the gap between germline ends came to 10 bases. CDR3 amino acids: CASSWGGGEQYF. In nucleotides, the CDR3 is TGTGCCAGCAGCTGGGGTGGGGGCGAGCAGTACTTC. The variable domain in full, completed from reference TRBV5-4 and TRBJ2-7, reads ETGVTQSPTHLIKTRGQQVTLRCSSQSGHNTVSWYQQALGQGPQFIFQYYREEENGRGNFPPRFSGLQFPNYSSELNVNALELDDSALYLCASSWGGGEQYFGPGTRLTVT.

J is TRBJ2-7 and V is TRBV5-6; D may match TRBD1 or TRBD2 (7 bases each). Germline V CDR1 and CDR2: SGHDT, YYEEEE. CDR3 size: 15 residues. Trimming shortened V by 4 bases and J by 5 bases, and 19 bases separated the two germline ends. The CDR3 loop reads CASSTGGRGLNEQYF. The CDR3 bases are TGTGCCAGCAGCACGGGGGGTAGGGGGCTGAACGAGCAGTACTTC.

This chain uses TRBV9 with TRBJ2-5; 9 bases line up with TRBD2. CDR1 is SGDLS and CDR2 is YYNGEE in the germline V gene. V lost 4 bases and J lost 2; bases outside the gene matches: 9. This CDR3 has 16 amino acids. CDR3 DNA sequence: TGTGCCAGCAGCCCAAGGACTAGCGACTTACAAGAGACCCAGTACTTC. Its translation is CASSPRTSDLQETQYF.

V and J are TRBV28 and TRBJ2-7, with 9 bases matching TRBD1. V lost 5 bases, J lost 6 bases, and 14 bases stayed unmatched. The CDR3 sequence is 16 residues long. Germline lookup yields CDR1 MDHEN and CDR2 SYDVKM. The CDR3 loop is CASSPHRTGAVLEQYF. CDR3 nucleotides: TGTGCCAGCAGTCCCCATCGGACAGGGGCGGTCCTCGAGCAGTACTTC.

This chain links TRBV5-6 with TRBJ1-2, with a tentative D call TRBD1 (5 bases). V gave up 0 bases and J gave up 6 bases, with 9 bases separating them. This CDR3 is 13 amino acids long. CDR1 is SGHDT and CDR2 is YYEEEE in the germline V gene. CDR3 loop: CASSLEGRDGYTF. In nucleotides, the CDR3 is TGTGCCAGCAGCTTGGAGGGGAGGGATGGCTACACCTTC.

This rearrangement joins TRBV7-9 to TRBJ1-1, with D unclear. Germline assignment: CDR1 SEHNR and CDR2 FQNEAQ (reference sequence). This CDR3 spans 12 amino acids. Trimming removed 2 bases from V and 0 bases from J, with 1 base in between. For the CDR3, the DNA is TGTGCCAGCAGCTTAATGAACACTGAAGCTTTCTTT. As protein: CASSLMNTEAFF.

The chain is built from TRBV28 and TRBJ2-5; D is ambiguous. Germline values: CDR1 MDHEN, CDR2 SYDVKM. The length of the CDR3 is 14 residues. Trimming shortened V by 6 bases and J by 5 bases, and 16 bases separated the two germline ends. CDR3 DNA sequence: TGTGCCAGCAGCCTCTATCGTGGCCTTGAGACCCAGTACTTC. Translation gives CASSLYRGLETQYF.

This clone was seen once. One junction end disagrees with the germline gene, perhaps due to a read error. The chain is built from TRBV2 and TRBJ2-3; D may match TRBD1 or TRBD2 (6 bases each). Per germline, CDR1 SNHLY and CDR2 FYNNEI. The CDR3 sequence is 12 residues long. CDR3 in DNA: TGTGCCAGCAGGGGGAGGACAGACACGCAGTATTTT. Its translation: CASRGRTDTQYF. The full variable domain, with the rest looked up from reference TRBV2 and TRBJ2-3, is EPEVTQTPSHQVTQMGQEVILRCVPISNHLYFYWYRQILGQKVEFLVSFYNNEISEKSEIFDDQFSVERPDGSNFTLKIRSTKLEDSAMYFCASRGRTDTQYFGPGTRLTVL.

The chain recombines TRBV30 with TRBJ1-1; 7 bases align to TRBD1. V trimming: 2 bases; J trimming: 5 bases; junction bases outside the gene matches: 11. Germline V CDR1 and CDR2: GTSNPN, SVGIG (reference sequence). The CDR3 extends over 15 amino acids. The CDR3 bases are TGTGCCTGGAGTAGGACAGGACCAGAGGGGACTGAAGCTTTCTTT. It specifies CAWSRTGPEGTEAFF.

The CDR3 region has the DNA TGCAGCGTTGTAGGGACAGGGAGCAATCAGCCCCAGCATTTT. It is translated as CSVVGTGSNQPQHF. V is TRBV29-1 and J is TRBJ1-5, with 9 bases aligning to TRBD1. The CDR3 is 14 residues long. The germline V gene encodes CDR1 SQVTM and CDR2 ANQGSEA. V dropped 4 bases and J dropped 1; count of bases not matched to a gene: 2.

The chain recombines TRBV27 with TRBJ1-5; 8 nucleotides align to TRBD1. The CDR3 consists of 14 residues. V shed 6 bases and J 2 bases; nucleotides not matched to a gene: 3. From germline, CDR1 is MNHEY and CDR2 SMNVEV (reference sequence). Written as DNA, the CDR3 is TGTGCCAGCAGGCGGGGACAGGGCAATCAGCCCCAGCATTTT. Translating it yields CASRRGQGNQPQHF.

The chain employs TRBV6-1 and TRBJ1-2; 9 positions match TRBD1. V was pared by 4 bases and J by 3 bases, with 9 bases of the junction left unmatched. Looked up from germline, CDR1 is MNHNS and CDR2 is SASEGT. This CDR3 has 16 amino acids. The CDR3 loop reads CASSVGTGRFDYGYTF. The DNA for the CDR3 is TGTGCCAGCAGTGTTGGGACAGGGCGATTTGACTATGGCTACACCTTC.

As to this clone: The junction differs from germline at one of its ends, possibly a read error. The chain combines TRBV7-2 with TRBJ2-1, with 11 positions matching TRBD2. CDR1 SGHTA and CDR2 FQGNSA come from the germline V gene. The CDR3 extends over 15 amino acids. The CDR3 here is CASSLAGGPFNEQFF. The CDR3 nucleotides are TGTGCCAGCAGTTTAGCGGGAGGGCCGTTCAATGAGCAGTTCTTC.

This rearrangement joins TRBV5-4 to TRBJ2-7, with D possibly TRBD2 on 5 matching bases. CDR3 size: 14 residues. In germline, CDR1 is SGHNT, CDR2 YYREEE (reference sequence). Trimming left V 3 bases short and J 6 bases short, with 16 bases between. The CDR3 loop is CASSSPGKAGEQYF. The CDR3 DNA reads TGTGCCAGCAGCTCCCCCGGGAAGGCCGGCGAGCAGTACTTC. Combining the CDR3 with reference TRBV5-4 and TRBJ2-7 gives the whole variable domain ETGVTQSPTHLIKTRGQQVTLRCSSQSGHNTVSWYQQALGQGPQFIFQYYREEENGRGNFPPRFSGLQFPNYSSELNVNALELDDSALYLCASSSPGKAGEQYFGPGTRLTVT.

This chain joins TRBV5-4 and TRBJ1-6; 7 bases match TRBD1. V lost 0 bases to trimming and J lost 4 bases; unmatched junction nucleotides: 1. In germline, CDR1 is SGHNT, CDR2 YYREEE (reference sequence). The CDR3 consists of 15 residues. CDR3 nucleotide sequence: TGTGCCAGCAGCTTGGAGGGACAGTATAATTCACCCCTCCACTTT. It encodes CASSLEGQYNSPLHF.

This clone was detected only once. The genes are TRBV14 and TRBJ1-2, with D tentatively TRBD1 (5 bases). Germline CDR1 is SGHDN and CDR2 is FVKESK. This CDR3 spans 15 amino acids. Between the trimmed V and J ends, which lost 6 bases and 0 bases, there was a span of 14 bases. The CDR3 DNA is TGTGCCAGCAGACCAGGCAGGGAAGCTAACTATGGCTACACCTTC. It encodes CASRPGREANYGYTF.

The chain recombines TRBV7-3 with TRBJ2-1; 10 bases match TRBD2. The CDR3 is made up of 16 amino acids. Looked up from germline, CDR1 is SGHTA and CDR2 is FQGTGA. The junction had 13 bases not matched to a gene; V was cut back by 5 bases and J by 9 bases. CDR3 nucleotides: TGTGCCAGCAGCCCCCTCCCTAGCGGGAGCGGGGGTGAGCAGTTCTTC. Translation gives CASSPLPSGSGGEQFF.

The V call is TRBV6-1, the J call TRBJ2-7; D is undetermined. Trimming removed 0 bases from V and 2 bases from J, with 11 bases in between. The CDR3 covers 15 residues. CDR1 and CDR2 from the germline V gene are MNHNS and SASEGT. The CDR3 loop is CASSEAVFSPYEQYF. CDR3 bases: TGTGCCAGCAGTGAAGCGGTTTTCTCCCCCTACGAGCAGTACTTC.

This clone was detected a few times. This chain connects TRBV10-1 to TRBJ1-5; D unclear. The germline V gene has CDR1 WNHNN and CDR2 SYGVQD (reference sequence). The CDR3 length is 9 residues. V lost 6 bases and J lost 13, with 7 bases in between. The CDR3 loop is CASRSTQHF. CDR3 DNA sequence: TGCGCCAGCAGATCGACGCAGCATTTT.